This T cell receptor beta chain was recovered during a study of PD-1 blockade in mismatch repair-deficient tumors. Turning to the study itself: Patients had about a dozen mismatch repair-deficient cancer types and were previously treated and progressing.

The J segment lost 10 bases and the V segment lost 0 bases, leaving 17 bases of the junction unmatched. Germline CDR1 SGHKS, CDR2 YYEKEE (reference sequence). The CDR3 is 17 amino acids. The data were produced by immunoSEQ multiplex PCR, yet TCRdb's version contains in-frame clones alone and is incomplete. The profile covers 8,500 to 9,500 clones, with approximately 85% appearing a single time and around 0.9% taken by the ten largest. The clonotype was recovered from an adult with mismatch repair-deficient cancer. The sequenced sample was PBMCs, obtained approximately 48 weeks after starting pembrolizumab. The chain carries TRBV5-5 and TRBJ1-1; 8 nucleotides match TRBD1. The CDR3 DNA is TGTGCCAGCAGCTTGGACGGGGGACAGGTCTCACCTCGGGGAGCTTTCTTT. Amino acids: CASSLDGGQVSPRGAFF.